The 29 T cell receptor beta chains below all came from one sample that was sequenced in a study of cytomegalovirus exposure and HLA in healthy donors. The PCR used 60 Vbeta and 13 Jbeta primers. Measured with immunoSEQ multiplex PCR; TCRdb has only the in-frame clones, and not every one. The sample carries fewer than 200,000 clones, roughly 80% recorded once. Sequences were obtained from PBMCs. These receptors were taken from a woman aged 45-65 years in good health and CMV-seronegative.

V and J are TRBV18 and TRBJ1-1, with no clear D. This CDR3 spans 12 amino acids. The V and J ends lost 3 bases and 5 bases respectively, with 7 bases between them. Germline CDR1 reads KGHSH; CDR2 reads LQKENI. DNA for the CDR3: TGTGCCAGCTCACCCGGGAGGACTGAAGCTTTCTTT. Translation gives CASSPGRTEAFF. Full variable domain (missing parts from reference TRBV18 and TRBJ1-1): NAGVMQNPRHLVRRRGQEARLRCSPMKGHSHVYWYRQLPEEGLKFMVYLQKENIIDESGMPKERFSAEFPKEGPSILRIQQVVRGDSAAYFCASSPGRTEAFFGQGTRLTVV.

This chain uses TRBV28 with TRBJ2-7; 8 bases line up with TRBD2. In germline, CDR1 is MDHEN, CDR2 SYDVKM. The length of the CDR3 is 14 residues. V lost 5 bases, J lost 2 bases, and 5 bases stayed unmatched. The CDR3: CASSTPGGPYEQYF. DNA for the CDR3: TGTGCCAGCAGTACCCCGGGGGGGCCCTACGAGCAGTACTTC.

This clone was seen only a few times. This chain links TRBV7-9 with TRBJ2-3, with 8 nucleotides matching TRBD2. J lost 5 bases, V lost 0 bases, and 7 bases had no gene match. The CDR3 totals 16 residues. Germline CDR1 reads SEHNR; CDR2 reads FQNEAQ (reference sequence). The CDR3 spells CASSLALVTSGDTQYF. The CDR3, as DNA: TGTGCCAGCAGCTTAGCATTAGTCACTAGCGGAGATACGCAGTATTTT.

The chain employs TRBV2 and TRBJ2-3; 9 bases line up with TRBD1. The CDR3 has 14 residues. CDR1 and CDR2 from the germline V gene are SNHLY and FYNNEI. The J segment lost 3 bases and the V segment lost 8 bases, leaving 6 bases of the junction unmatched. In DNA, the CDR3 is TGTGCCAGCGAACCCGGGACAGGGACAGATACGCAGTATTTT. Its translation is CASEPGTGTDTQYF. Filled out from reference TRBV2 and TRBJ2-3, the complete variable domain reads EPEVTQTPSHQVTQMGQEVILRCVPISNHLYFYWYRQILGQKVEFLVSFYNNEISEKSEIFDDQFSVERPDGSNFTLKIRSTKLEDSAMYFCASEPGTGTDTQYFGPGTRLTVL.

A note on this clone: Other DNA sequences from this sample encode an identical CDR3 as well. The rearrangement uses TRBV18 and TRBJ2-7; D gene ambiguous. The CDR3 spans 12 residues. Trimming left V 3 bases short and J 1 base short, with 4 bases between. The germline V gene encodes CDR1 KGHSH and CDR2 LQKENI. This CDR3 reads CASSPSSYEQYF. DNA for the CDR3: TGTGCCAGCTCACCGTCATCCTACGAGCAGTACTTC.

The chain is built from TRBV2 and TRBJ2-2, with D possibly TRBD1 on 6 matching bases. The CDR3 runs 12 residues. Deletions cut 7 bases from V and 3 bases from J, with 6 bases between. Germline values: CDR1 SNHLY, CDR2 FYNNEI. CDR3: CASTGDTGELFF. For the CDR3, the DNA is TGTGCCAGCACAGGGGACACCGGGGAGCTGTTTTTT.

The chain recombines TRBV9 with TRBJ1-5; D may be TRBD1 (6 bases). Per the germline V gene, CDR1 is SGDLS and CDR2 is YYNGEE. The V end was cut by 3 bases, the J end by 0 bases, with 10 bases between. The CDR3 is made up of 15 amino acids. The CDR3 DNA follows: TGTGCCAGCAGCGGAGGGGGGGATAGCAATCAGCCCCAGCATTTT. It encodes CASSGGGDSNQPQHF.

This clone was recorded a few times. The genes are TRBV28 and TRBJ1-5; 7 positions agree with TRBD1. Losses at the gene ends were 6 bases for V and 7 bases for J; bases not matched to a gene: 12. Germline V gives CDR1 MDHEN, CDR2 SYDVKM. CDR3 length: 15 amino acids. The CDR3 nucleotides read TGTGCCAGCAGCGGACAACAGGGGACGGGACAGCCCCAGCATTTT. Translating gives CASSGQQGTGQPQHF.

The CDR3 nucleotides read TGTGCCAGCAGCTTACATGGACGGACAACTCCCCAGCATTTT. Translation: CASSLHGRTTPQHF. This chain connects TRBV7-2 to TRBJ1-5, with D maybe TRBD1 (5 bases). The CDR3 runs 14 residues. Per germline, CDR1 SGHTA and CDR2 FQGNSA. The V gene lost 2 bases and the J gene lost 10 bases, with 15 bases spanning the gap.

The chain recombines TRBV6-5 with TRBJ2-7; the D gene is possibly TRBD1 (7 bases). CDR1 MNHEY and CDR2 SVGAGI come from the germline V gene. Trimming left V 5 bases short and J 4 bases short, with 15 bases between. The CDR3 contains 14 residues. This CDR3 is CASSRQGRGYEQYF. In DNA, the CDR3 is TGTGCCAGCAGTCGACAGGGCCGGGGGTACGAGCAGTACTTC.

The J gene is TRBJ2-4, the V gene TRBV10-2; D is perhaps TRBD1 or TRBD2 (7 bases each). V dropped 6 bases and J dropped 3 bases, with 15 bases sitting between them. CDR1 is WSHSY, CDR2 SAAADI, per germline. The CDR3 length is 15 residues. CDR3: CASREGGDSKNIQYF. CDR3 sequence (DNA): TGCGCCAGCAGAGAGGGAGGGGACAGCAAAAACATTCAGTACTTC.

J is TRBJ1-2 and V is TRBV10-3, with D possibly being TRBD1 (5 bases). Germline assignment: CDR1 ENHRY and CDR2 SYGVKD. The CDR3 is 13 amino acids. V lost 5 bases and J 8 bases, leaving 15 bases between the germline ends. This chain's CDR3 is CAISRGPRRGYTF. Here the CDR3 DNA reads TGTGCCATCAGTAGGGGCCCTCGTCGCGGCTACACCTTC.

This clone was observed once. The gene calls are TRBV9 and TRBJ2-5, with D possibly TRBD1 on 6 matching bases. The length of the CDR3 is 14 residues. Germline lookup yields CDR1 SGDLS and CDR2 YYNGEE. Trimming took off 4 bases at V and 2 bases at J, with 12 bases between the two ends. In DNA form, the CDR3 reads TGTGCCAGCAGCCAACAGGGAAGGCAAGAGACCCAGTACTTC. This gives the protein CASSQQGRQETQYF.

J is TRBJ2-5 and V is TRBV25-1; possibly TRBD1 for D (6 bases). The V end was cut by 3 bases, the J end by 5 bases, with 16 bases between. Germline V lookup: CDR1 MGHDK, CDR2 SYGVNS. CDR3 length: 15 amino acids. CDR3 region: CASSDPDRFLETQYF. CDR3 bases: TGTGCCAGCAGTGATCCCGACAGGTTCTTGGAGACCCAGTACTTC.

J is TRBJ1-2 and V is TRBV11-3; D ambiguous. This CDR3 has 17 amino acids. The germline V and J ends were trimmed by 4 bases and 3 bases, with 21 bases remaining between them. Germline values: CDR1 SGHNT, CDR2 YENEEA. The CDR3 sequence is CASSSPPGGPPHYGYTF. The CDR3 DNA reads as TGTGCCAGCAGCTCCCCACCAGGAGGGCCCCCCCACTATGGCTACACCTTC.

This clone was detected only a few times. The gene calls are TRBV7-8 and TRBJ1-6; D is uncertain. This CDR3 contains 15 residues. Germline CDR1 and CDR2: SGHVS and FQNEAQ. With 2 bases removed from V and 7 bases from J, the gap between germline ends came to 12 bases. CDR3 region: CASSLQRVVNSPLHF. CDR3 in DNA: TGTGCCAGCAGCTTACAGAGGGTAGTAAATTCACCCCTCCACTTT.

V usage is TRBV5-4 and J usage is TRBJ2-5; 7 bases match TRBD1. Looked up from germline, CDR1 is SGHNT and CDR2 is YYREEE (reference sequence). The V segment lost 2 bases and the J segment 4 bases; nucleotides outside the gene matches: 5. The CDR3 spans 14 residues. As DNA, the CDR3 is TGTGCCAGCAGCTTCACAGGGGCTGGAGAGACCCAGTACTTC. Protein sequence: CASSFTGAGETQYF.

V is TRBV4-3 and J is TRBJ1-2, with 9 bases identical to TRBD1. Looked up from germline, CDR1 is LGHNA and CDR2 is YSLEER. Germline trimming cut 6 bases from V and 9 bases from J; bases unmatched to any gene: 11. This CDR3 is built from 14 residues. The CDR3: CASRPGQGISSYTF. Written as DNA, the CDR3 is TGCGCCAGCAGACCGGGACAGGGCATCTCGAGCTACACCTTC.

The V gene is TRBV2, the J gene TRBJ1-2, with D maybe TRBD1 (6 bases). CDR3 size: 13 residues. CDR1 SNHLY and CDR2 FYNNEI come from the germline V gene. The V gene lost 10 bases and the J gene lost 0 bases, with 12 bases spanning the gap. CDR3 in amino acids: CATIRDTNYGYTF. In nucleotides, the CDR3 is TGTGCCACCATCCGGGACACTAACTATGGCTACACCTTC. Full variable domain (outside the CDR3, taken from reference TRBV2 and TRBJ1-2): EPEVTQTPSHQVTQMGQEVILRCVPISNHLYFYWYRQILGQKVEFLVSFYNNEISEKSEIFDDQFSVERPDGSNFTLKIRSTKLEDSAMYFCATIRDTNYGYTFGSGTRLTVV.

The chain is built from TRBV6-5 and TRBJ2-7, with TRBD1 identical over 11 bases. V trimming: 5 bases; J trimming: 6 bases; junction bases outside the gene matches: 9. CDR1 MNHEY and CDR2 SVGAGI come from the germline V gene. The CDR3 has 15 residues. CDR3 DNA sequence: TGTGCCAGCAGTGCGCAGACCGGGACAGGGGGCGAGCAGTACTTC. The encoded protein is CASSAQTGTGGEQYF.

The V and J genes are TRBV27 and TRBJ2-1; D is perhaps TRBD2 (5 bases). Trimming removed 8 bases at V and 8 bases at J, with 10 bases between. This CDR3 is 11 amino acids long. CDR1 is MNHEY, CDR2 SMNVEV, per germline (reference sequence). The CDR3 DNA reads as TGTGCCAGCTCCGGGGTCCATGAGCAGTTCTTC. Protein sequence: CASSGVHEQFF.

The J gene is TRBJ2-1, the V gene TRBV18, with D perhaps TRBD1 (6 bases). V lost 2 bases, J lost 5 bases, and 13 bases lay in between. This CDR3 spans 15 amino acids. Germline V gene lookup returns CDR1 KGHSH and CDR2 LQKENI. The CDR3 here is CASSPYRDIDNEQFF. For the CDR3, the DNA is TGTGCCAGCTCACCATACCGGGACATAGACAATGAGCAGTTCTTC.

This chain connects TRBV28 to TRBJ1-3; 8 bases align to TRBD1. J lost 4 bases, V lost 3 bases, and 8 bases had no gene match. This CDR3 spans 16 amino acids. CDR1 is MDHEN and CDR2 is SYDVKM in the germline V gene. The CDR3 DNA follows: TGTGCCAGCAGTTTTTATAGGACAGGGAGAGGAAACACCATATATTTT. It translates to CASSFYRTGRGNTIYF.

The chain joins TRBV27 to TRBJ1-5, with 7 bases aligning to TRBD1. This CDR3 spans 15 amino acids. V trimming: 1 base; J trimming: 6 bases; junction bases outside the gene matches: 6. Germline CDR1 and CDR2: MNHEY and SMNVEV (reference sequence). In DNA form, the CDR3 reads TGTGCCAGCAGTTTATATCAGGGGGTGGTTCAGCCCCAGCATTTT. Amino acid sequence: CASSLYQGVVQPQHF.

This chain uses TRBV9 with TRBJ2-7, with D perhaps matching TRBD1 (5 bases). Trimming shortened V by 0 bases and J by 2 bases, and 15 bases separated the two germline ends. Per the germline V gene, CDR1 is SGDLS and CDR2 is YYNGEE. This CDR3 region has 16 residues. CDR3 nucleotide sequence: TGTGCCAGCAGCGTAGCACCTTGGGGCAGTGCCTACGAGCAGTACTTC. Amino acids: CASSVAPWGSAYEQYF.

The chain employs TRBV6-1 and TRBJ2-1; 11 nucleotides match TRBD1. CDR3 size: 15 residues. CDR1 is MNHNS and CDR2 is SASEGT in the germline V gene. With V trimmed by 6 bases and J by 10 bases, 11 bases remained unmatched. The CDR3: CASSQDRGRQGEQFF. The CDR3 DNA reads TGTGCCAGCAGCCAGGACAGGGGGCGTCAGGGAGAGCAGTTCTTC.

The rearrangement uses TRBV7-3 and TRBJ2-1, with 7 bases fitting TRBD2. V lost 5 bases, J lost 7 bases, and 14 bases stayed unmatched. The CDR3 is made up of 16 amino acids. Germline lookup yields CDR1 SGHTA and CDR2 FQGTGA. In nucleotides, the CDR3 is TGTGCCAGCAGCCCCTACGGCGGGGGTGCCTTTAATGAGCAGTTCTTC. Translation gives CASSPYGGGAFNEQFF.

CDR3 bases: TGCAGCGCATCCACAGGGTCGGACAATCAGCCCCAGCATTTT. Translation gives CSASTGSDNQPQHF. This chain links TRBV29-1 with TRBJ1-5; TRBD1 is a possible D gene (6 bases). Trimming removed 7 bases from V and 3 bases from J, with 16 bases in between. CDR1 and CDR2 (germline): SQVTM, ANQGSEA. The CDR3 consists of 14 residues.

This chain connects TRBV2 to TRBJ1-5, with D unresolved. The germline gives CDR1 SNHLY, CDR2 FYNNEI. V was shortened by 7 bases and J by 0 bases, with 13 bases between the two germline ends. CDR3 size: 15 residues. The CDR3 bases are TGTGCCAGCACAAACTTGAGAACTAGCAATCAGCCCCAGCATTTT. As protein: CASTNLRTSNQPQHF. Filled out from reference TRBV2 and TRBJ1-5, the complete variable domain reads EPEVTQTPSHQVTQMGQEVILRCVPISNHLYFYWYRQILGQKVEFLVSFYNNEISEKSEIFDDQFSVERPDGSNFTLKIRSTKLEDSAMYFCASTNLRTSNQPQHFGDGTRLSIL.